A single sample is the source of the 31 T cell receptor beta chains below, sequenced in a study of T cells in Graves' hyperthyroidism and ophthalmopathy. The source material, RNA transcripts, was used to amplify TCR beta CDR3 regions. HTBI primers were the set used in a first-round RT-PCR of the TCR CDR3. TCRdb re-called the multiplex PCR reads with MiXCR, one entry per CDR3 protein. The sample carries approximately 870,000 distinct CDR3 sequences, 38% recorded once. The source material was blood. The receptors were gathered from a man between 18 and 35 years old with Graves' hyperthyroidism.

This clonotype has a count of ten or more. This sequence joins TRBV19 and TRBJ2-7; weak D call: TRBD2 (6 bases). The CDR3 is 14 residues long. V lost 4 bases, J lost 5 bases, and 15 bases lay in between. The germline CDR1 and CDR2 sequences are LNHDA and SQIVND (reference sequence). CDR3 protein: CASSNRGSSHEQYF. CDR3 bases: TGTGCCAGTAGTAATCGGGGGAGTTCCCACGAGCAGTACTTC.

This clonotype came up many times. V gene TRBV12-3 or TRBV12-4 combines with J gene TRBJ1-1; D uncertain. The CDR3 loop spans 13 amino acids. Trimming removed 7 bases at V and 6 bases at J, with 15 bases between. For the CDR3, the DNA is TGTGCCAGCACTCTGGGTGGGCCGTCTGAAGCTTTCTTT. Translated: CASTLGGPSEAFF.

The sample holds many counts of this clonotype. V and J are TRBV5-8 and TRBJ2-2, with 9 bases that match TRBD1. The germline gives CDR1 SGHTS, CDR2 YDEGEE. The CDR3 is 14 residues long. The V gene end was trimmed by 3 bases and the J gene end by 3 bases; junction bases not matched to a gene: 0. The CDR3, as DNA: TGTGCCAGCAGCTGGGACAGGGACACCGGGGAGCTGTTTTTT. Its protein is CASSWDRDTGELFF.

The chain links TRBV7-2 to TRBJ1-2; D gene ambiguous. The CDR3 covers 17 residues. The germline V gene has CDR1 SGHTA and CDR2 FQGNSA. Trimming took off 5 bases at V and 0 bases at J, with 19 bases between the two ends. CDR3 amino acids: CASSQATRGRANYGYTF. The CDR3 nucleotides are TGTGCCAGCAGCCAGGCCACCCGGGGTCGAGCTAACTATGGCTACACCTTC.

In its sample, this clonotype was seen many times. V and J are TRBV29-1 and TRBJ1-1; D is undetermined. V lost 3 bases and J lost 1, with 6 bases in between. Germline V gives CDR1 SQVTM, CDR2 ANQGSEA. The CDR3 sequence is 12 residues long. This chain's CDR3 is CSVEAGNTEAFF. Here the CDR3 DNA reads TGCAGCGTTGAGGCAGGGAACACTGAAGCTTTCTTT.

The rearrangement links TRBV19 to TRBJ2-5; TRBD1 matches at 9 bases. Germline trimming cut 2 bases from V and 4 bases from J; bases unmatched to any gene: 8. CDR1 is LNHDA and CDR2 is SQIVND in the germline V gene (reference sequence). This CDR3 contains 16 residues. CDR3 residues: CASSITTGGFGETQYF. The CDR3 DNA is TGTGCCAGTAGTATAACGACAGGGGGGTTTGGAGAGACCCAGTACTTC.

Concerning this clonotype itself: A much larger clone differs from this one at a single base, so this may be a read error. This sequence joins TRBV15 and TRBJ2-7, with no clear D. Trimming took off 2 bases at V and 7 bases at J, with 6 bases between the two ends. The CDR3 contains 11 residues. The germline CDR1 and CDR2 sequences are LNHNV and YYDKDF (reference sequence). The CDR3 protein is CATSRRKEQYF. CDR3 DNA: TGTGCCACCAGCAGAAGGAAGGAGCAGTACTTC.

This clonotype was found many times. The chain has TRBV29-1 and TRBJ2-2, with D perhaps matching TRBD1 (6 bases). V gave up 6 bases and J gave up 4 bases, with 21 bases separating them. The CDR3 covers 16 residues. Germline V gene data show CDR1 as SQVTM and CDR2 as ANQGSEA. CDR3 loop: CSVAAWAGALTGELFF. The CDR3 DNA follows: TGCAGCGTCGCCGCCTGGGCAGGGGCCCTCACCGGGGAGCTGTTTTTT.

The gene calls are TRBV9 and TRBJ2-5; D is possibly TRBD2 (5 bases). CDR1 SGDLS and CDR2 YYNGEE come from the germline V gene. This CDR3 is 13 amino acids long. The V gene lost 5 bases and the J gene lost 4 bases, with 12 bases spanning the gap. The CDR3 DNA reads as TGTGCCAGCAGGTCCGCGGGCGGAGAGACCCAGTACTTC. Encoded protein: CASRSAGGETQYF.

The CDR3 loop reads CASSYGGGGEQYF. DNA of the CDR3: TGTGCCAGCAGTTACGGGGGGGGAGGCGAGCAGTACTTC. The chain links TRBV6-5 to TRBJ2-7; 7 nucleotides match TRBD2. V lost 2 bases and J lost 6; bases outside the gene matches: 4. Germline lookup yields CDR1 MNHEY and CDR2 SVGAGI. The CDR3 loop spans 13 amino acids.

A word on this clonotype: This clone may be a read error of a much larger clone one base away. V gene TRBV7-9 combines with J gene TRBJ1-2, with 7 bases aligning to TRBD1. The CDR3 is made up of 14 amino acids. Unmatched junction bases numbered 6, after V lost 0 bases and J lost 8 bases. The V gene's germline CDR1 is SEHNR and CDR2 FQNEAQ (reference sequence). The CDR3 DNA is TGTGCCAGCAGCTTAGCCGGGACAGAGGTCGGCTACACCTTC. Its translation is CASSLAGTEVGYTF.

This clonotype was found many times. V is TRBV10-3 and J is TRBJ1-5; D gene uncertain. CDR1 and CDR2 from the germline V gene are ENHRY and SYGVKD. The CDR3 consists of 17 residues. V gave up 2 bases and J gave up 1 base, with 15 bases separating them. The CDR3 DNA is TGTGCCATCAGTGAGATTGGTGTTCTGGGGAGCAATCAGCCCCAGCATTTT. This sequence encodes CAISEIGVLGSNQPQHF.

The V call is TRBV29-1, the J call TRBJ1-2; maybe TRBD1 (5 bases). The germline CDR1 and CDR2 sequences are SQVTM and ANQGSEA. The CDR3 consists of 15 residues. V lost 2 bases to trimming and J lost 2 bases, with 15 bases between them. CDR3 amino acids: CSVENVGDPNYGYTF. DNA for the CDR3: TGCAGCGTTGAAAATGTAGGGGATCCCAACTATGGCTACACCTTC.

This sequence joins TRBV3-1 and TRBJ2-7; TRBD2 matches 7 bases. Germline-derived CDR1 and CDR2 are LGHDT and YNNKEL (reference sequence). V gave up 4 bases and J gave up 7 bases; unmatched junction bases: 16. The CDR3 spans 16 residues. For the CDR3, the DNA is TGTGCCAGCAGCCCTCGTGGACTTGCGGGAGTCGGTGAGCAGTACTTC. Translation gives CASSPRGLAGVGEQYF.

The rearrangement joins TRBV6-1 to TRBJ2-7; TRBD1 agrees at 7 bases. CDR3 size: 13 residues. CDR1 is MNHNS, CDR2 SASEGT, per germline. With 6 bases clipped from V and 6 bases from J, the junction kept 8 bases outside the gene matches. The CDR3 spells CASSETGFGEQYF. The CDR3 coding sequence is TGTGCCAGCAGCGAGACAGGGTTCGGCGAGCAGTACTTC.

In this sample, this clonotype turned up many times. The chain joins TRBV19 to TRBJ1-1, with D unclear. In germline, CDR1 is LNHDA, CDR2 SQIVND (reference sequence). Trimming took 4 bases from V and 0 from J, leaving 15 bases between them. The CDR3 is made up of 16 amino acids. The CDR3 DNA reads TGTGCCAGTAGTACGGGTTATACGGTAATGAACACTGAAGCTTTCTTT. It codes for CASSTGYTVMNTEAFF.

DNA for the CDR3: TGTGCCAGCAGCTTCCGTACAGGAACTGCTAACTATGGCTACACCTTC. It specifies CASSFRTGTANYGYTF. The chain uses TRBV13 and TRBJ1-2; weak D call: TRBD1 (5 bases). This CDR3 is 16 amino acids long. Trimming removed 3 bases from V and 0 bases from J, with 14 bases in between. The V gene's germline CDR1 is PRHDT and CDR2 FYEKMQ (reference sequence).

This clonotype was observed a handful of times. The rearrangement uses TRBV19 and TRBJ2-7; D perhaps matches TRBD2 (5 bases). V dropped 3 bases and J dropped 3 bases, with 12 bases sitting between them. The CDR3 loop spans 14 amino acids. CDR1 and CDR2 (germline): LNHDA, SQIVND (reference sequence). As DNA, the CDR3 is TGTGCCAGTAGTATTTGGAGCAGCGGCTACGAGCAGTACTTC. Amino acid sequence: CASSIWSSGYEQYF. Based on the CDR3 plus reference TRBV19 and TRBJ2-7, the full variable domain is DGGITQSPKYLFRKEGQNVTLSCEQNLNHDAMYWYRQDPGQGLRLIYYSQIVNDFQKGDIAEGYSVSREKKESFPLTVTSAQKNPTAFYLCASSIWSSGYEQYFGPGTRLTVT.

The chain uses TRBV19 and TRBJ2-2; 11 bases match TRBD2. V shed 7 bases, J shed 1 base, and the junction held 11 bases outside the gene matches. This CDR3 contains 18 residues. Germline values: CDR1 LNHDA, CDR2 SQIVND (reference sequence). Here the CDR3 DNA reads TGTGCCAGTACCAATGGTCTAGCGGGAGGACTGAACACCGGGGAGCTGTTTTTT. Translation gives CASTNGLAGGLNTGELFF.

The gene calls are TRBV29-1 and TRBJ1-1, with D uncertain. Trimming removed 4 bases from V and 4 bases from J, with 16 bases in between. The CDR3 contains 14 residues. Germline V CDR1 and CDR2: SQVTM, ANQGSEA. The CDR3 bases are TGCAGCGTTGTAGTAACCGGGAGTGGCACTGAAGCTTTCTTT. Its translation: CSVVVTGSGTEAFF.

Only one count was recorded for this clonotype. A much larger clone sits a single nucleotide away, making a read error possible. The V call is TRBV9, the J call TRBJ1-1, with D perhaps TRBD1 (5 bases). Germline V gene data show CDR1 as SGDLS and CDR2 as YYNGEE. The CDR3 extends over 14 amino acids. The CDR3 nucleotides read TGTGCCAGCAGCGTAGCAGGGACCGGCACTGGAGCTTTCTTT. It codes for CASSVAGTGTGAFF.

The chain couples TRBV9 to TRBJ2-2; 9 positions match TRBD2. V lost 0 bases to trimming and J lost 3 bases; unmatched junction nucleotides: 9. CDR3 size: 18 residues. Germline assignment: CDR1 SGDLS and CDR2 YYNGEE. CDR3 in amino acids: CASSVGGGSGRYTGELFF. The CDR3 DNA is TGTGCCAGCAGCGTAGGAGGAGGCAGCGGGAGGTACACCGGGGAGCTGTTTTTT. The full variable domain, completed using reference TRBV9 and TRBJ2-2, is DSGVTQTPKHLITATGQRVTLRCSPRSGDLSVYWYQQSLDQGLQFLIQYYNGEERAKGNILERFSAQQFPDLHSELNLSSLELGDSALYFCASSVGGGSGRYTGELFFGEGSRLTVL.

This clonotype was picked up many times. This chain joins TRBV9 and TRBJ2-7; 8 bases map to TRBD1. Germline V gives CDR1 SGDLS, CDR2 YYNGEE. The CDR3 contains 14 residues. After removal of 3 bases from V and 3 bases from J, the junction contained 5 bases not matched to a gene. Here the CDR3 DNA reads TGTGCCAGCAGCGGAGGACAGGGAAACTACGAGCAGTACTTC. Protein: CASSGGQGNYEQYF.

This clonotype was detected ten times or more. V is TRBV7-8 and J is TRBJ1-6; D is unresolved. CDR3 size: 14 residues. Trimming took 3 bases from V and 6 from J, leaving 9 bases between them. Germline-derived CDR1 and CDR2 are SGHVS and FQNEAQ. DNA for the CDR3: TGTGCCAGCAGCTTGGAACAGACTAATTCACCCCTCCACTTT. This codes for CASSLEQTNSPLHF.

This clonotype came up a few times. For the CDR3, the DNA is TGTGCCAGCAGCCAAGAGGGTGGGAGAGTGGGAGAGACCCAGTACTTC. It codes for CASSQEGGRVGETQYF. This rearrangement joins TRBV10-3 to TRBJ2-5; a possible D gene is TRBD2 (5 bases). Between the trimmed V and J ends, which lost 10 bases and 4 bases, there was a span of 25 bases. Germline CDR1 and CDR2: ENHRY and SYGVKD. CDR3 length: 16 amino acids.

The chain couples TRBV12-3 or TRBV12-4 to TRBJ2-2; D is unclear. This CDR3 has 13 residues. Trimming shortened V by 4 bases and J by 6 bases, and 9 bases separated the two germline ends. CDR3 amino acids: CASSSGEAGELFF. In DNA, the CDR3 is TGTGCCAGCAGTTCTGGAGAGGCCGGGGAGCTGTTTTTT.

The chain combines TRBV7-9 with TRBJ2-5, with D unresolved. The CDR3 has 14 residues. The germline V gene has CDR1 SEHNR and CDR2 FQNEAQ (reference sequence). V was pared by 0 bases and J by 1 base, with 6 bases between. CDR3 nucleotides: TGTGCCAGCAGCTTAGCGAACTCCCAAGAGACCCAGTACTTC. It is translated as CASSLANSQETQYF. The full variable domain, its missing parts supplied by reference TRBV7-9 and TRBJ2-5, is DTGVSQNPRHKITKRGQNVTFRCDPISEHNRLYWYRQTLGQGPEFLTYFQNEAQLEKSRLLSDRFSAERPKGSFSTLEIQRTEQGDSAMYLCASSLANSQETQYFGPGTRLLVL.

This clonotype occurred many times. The chain links TRBV2 to TRBJ2-7; weak D call: TRBD2 (6 bases). Germline CDR1 and CDR2: SNHLY and FYNNEI. Between the trimmed V and J ends, which lost 3 bases and 4 bases, there was a span of 10 bases. This CDR3 contains 13 residues. This CDR3 is CASSDLAVYEQYF. In DNA form, the CDR3 reads TGTGCCAGCAGTGACTTAGCGGTATACGAGCAGTACTTC.

In this sample, this clonotype turned up once. This chain uses TRBV10-3 with TRBJ1-5, with D possibly matching TRBD1 (5 bases). This CDR3 contains 15 residues. Deletions cut 0 bases from V and 9 bases from J, with 15 bases between. In germline, CDR1 is ENHRY, CDR2 SYGVKD. CDR3 in amino acids: CAISESFGTAWPQHF. CDR3 nucleotide sequence: TGTGCCATCAGTGAGTCGTTCGGGACGGCATGGCCCCAGCATTTT.

The V gene is TRBV5-8, the J gene TRBJ2-5; unclear D gene. Germline values: CDR1 SGHTS, CDR2 YDEGEE. The CDR3 is 13 amino acids. V was trimmed by 3 bases and J by 4 bases, leaving 10 bases between them. The DNA for the CDR3 is TGTGCCAGCAGCTACTGTTGGGGAGAGACCCAGTACTTC. Protein sequence: CASSYCWGETQYF.

This chain links TRBV6-6 with TRBJ1-1, with no clear D. The V gene lost 10 bases and the J gene lost 0 bases, with 12 bases spanning the gap. The CDR3 sequence is 13 residues long. CDR1 MNHNY and CDR2 SVGAGI come from the germline V gene (reference sequence). The CDR3 sequence is CATLLEMNTEAFF. In DNA, the CDR3 is TGTGCCACCCTTCTGGAGATGAACACTGAAGCTTTCTTT.